The 15 T cell receptor beta chains given below trace back to one sample, sequenced in a study of blood T cell repertoires in COVID-19. Profiling relied on immunoSEQ multiplex PCR, and the TCRdb table lists in-frame clones only, not all of them. The table shows about 80,000 clones, with roughly 80% occurring only once. Sequencing used peripheral blood. The receptors derive from a man aged 80 or over with active or convalescent COVID-19.

The rearrangement joins TRBV19 to TRBJ1-1; D unclear. The CDR3 totals 15 residues. The ends were cut back, 1 base at V and 1 base at J, with 10 bases in the middle. CDR1 LNHDA and CDR2 SQIVND come from the germline V gene (reference sequence). The CDR3 region has the DNA TGTGCCAGTAGTATAGGCGGGGTATCGAACACTGAAGCTTTCTTT. This sequence encodes CASSIGGVSNTEAFF.

V usage is TRBV7-8 and J usage is TRBJ1-6; a weak D match, TRBD1 (5 bases). The CDR3 consists of 16 residues. Trimming shortened V by 0 bases and J by 10 bases, and 16 bases separated the two germline ends. CDR1 is SGHVS, CDR2 FQNEAQ, per germline. The chain's CDR3 is CASSLAQLGAGSPLHF. The DNA for the CDR3 is TGTGCCAGCAGCTTAGCGCAGCTAGGGGCCGGATCACCCCTCCACTTT.

This clone appeared once. CDR3 bases: TGTGCCAGCAGTTTGGGACATCAACAGGGCTACACCTTC. Protein sequence: CASSLGHQQGYTF. The V call is TRBV28, the J call TRBJ1-2, with D possibly matching TRBD1 (6 bases). Germline V gives CDR1 MDHEN, CDR2 SYDVKM. Trimming pared 3 bases from V and 8 bases from J, leaving 13 bases between. The CDR3 totals 13 residues.

The chain joins TRBV4-2 to TRBJ1-4, with TRBD1 as a possible D gene (5 bases). The germline V gene encodes CDR1 LGHNA and CDR2 YNFKEQ. Trimming took off 0 bases at V and 6 bases at J, with 14 bases between the two ends. The CDR3 sequence is 16 residues long. CDR3 bases: TGTGCCAGCAGCCAAGATTTTGCCAGGGACTATGAAAAACTGTTTTTT. Its protein product is CASSQDFARDYEKLFF.

The chain is built from TRBV5-4 and TRBJ2-1, with D possibly TRBD1 on 6 matching bases. The CDR3 extends over 15 amino acids. Per the germline V gene, CDR1 is SGHNT and CDR2 is YYREEE (reference sequence). The V gene lost 2 bases and the J gene lost 2 bases, with 11 bases spanning the gap. The CDR3 protein is CASSFSQGTYNEQFF. CDR3 nucleotides: TGTGCCAGCAGCTTTAGCCAGGGGACCTACAATGAGCAGTTCTTC.

This clone was detected only a few times. The CDR3 reads CASGPSNQPQHF. CDR3 coding DNA: TGTGCCAGCGGCCCTAGCAATCAGCCCCAGCATTTT. The V call is TRBV27, the J call TRBJ1-5; no firm D call. CDR3 length equals 12 residues. Germline V CDR1 and CDR2: MNHEY, SMNVEV (reference sequence). Trimming shortened V by 8 bases and J by 0 bases, and 5 bases separated the two germline ends.

V gene TRBV7-9 combines with J gene TRBJ1-1; TRBD1 is a possible D gene (5 bases). CDR1 and CDR2 (germline): SEHNR, FQNEAQ (reference sequence). This CDR3 contains 12 residues. V shed 5 bases and J shed 8 bases, with 12 bases lying between them. CDR3 DNA: TGTGCCAGCAGCCTAGGGGAGTTAGAAGCTTTCTTT. Protein: CASSLGELEAFF.

The chain links TRBV15 to TRBJ1-2; 10 nucleotides agree with TRBD1. The CDR3 consists of 15 residues. V gave up 1 base and J gave up 6 bases; unmatched junction bases: 5. The germline CDR1 and CDR2 sequences are LNHNV and YYDKDF (reference sequence). Written as DNA, the CDR3 is TGTGCCACCAGCAGAGGGACAGGGGGTATCCATGGCTACACCTTC. Amino acid sequence: CATSRGTGGIHGYTF.

This clone came up once. The chain links TRBV19 to TRBJ2-7; D may be TRBD1 (7 bases). The V end was cut by 5 bases, the J end by 3 bases, with 11 bases between. The length of the CDR3 is 13 residues. The germline CDR1 and CDR2 sequences are LNHDA and SQIVND (reference sequence). CDR3 amino acids: CASSAQGGYEQYV. As DNA, the CDR3 is TGTGCCAGTAGTGCCCAGGGGGGCTACGAGCAGTACGTC.

The V gene is TRBV5-1, the J gene TRBJ1-1; 9 bases line up with TRBD1. CDR1 is SGHRS and CDR2 is YFSETQ in the germline V gene. This CDR3 comprises 14 residues. J was trimmed by 4 bases and V by 5 bases; bases with no gene match: 6. CDR3 residues: CASRATGGSTEAFF. DNA of the CDR3: TGCGCCAGCAGGGCGACAGGGGGTAGCACTGAAGCTTTCTTT. Using reference TRBV5-1 and TRBJ1-1 for the parts outside the CDR3, the full variable domain is KAGVTQTPRYLIKTRGQQVTLSCSPISGHRSVSWYQQTPGQGLQFLFEYFSETQRNKGNFPGRFSGRQFSNSRSEMNVSTLELGDSALYLCASRATGGSTEAFFGQGTRLTVV.

The chain has TRBV11-2 and TRBJ2-5, with D unclear. The V and J ends lost 5 bases and 2 bases respectively, with 15 bases between them. The CDR3 contains 15 residues. The germline CDR1 and CDR2 sequences are SGHAT and FQNNGV. CDR3: CASSANAIAQETQYF. The CDR3 DNA is TGTGCCAGCAGCGCGAACGCAATCGCACAAGAGACCCAGTACTTC.

In its sample, this clone was seen a few times. The V gene is TRBV2, the J gene TRBJ2-3; no reliable D call. The CDR3 contains 15 residues. The germline V gene has CDR1 SNHLY and CDR2 FYNNEI. V shed 5 bases and J shed 5 bases, with 17 bases lying between them. The CDR3 nucleotides read TGTGCCAGCAGTTTCGTGACACAACCCGGAGATACGCAGTATTTT. Amino acids: CASSFVTQPGDTQYF.

The CDR3 region is CASSLGAAISGNTIYF. The CDR3 nucleotides are TGCGCCAGCAGCTTGGGGGCCGCCATCTCTGGAAACACCATATATTTT. The rearrangement links TRBV5-1 to TRBJ1-3; no reliable D call. V lost 0 bases, J lost 0 bases, and 10 bases lay in between. CDR1 SGHRS and CDR2 YFSETQ come from the germline V gene. CDR3 length: 16 amino acids.

This clone was counted a single time. V and J are TRBV2 and TRBJ1-3; 9 bases are a match to TRBD1. This CDR3 region has 16 residues. The germline gives CDR1 SNHLY, CDR2 FYNNEI. V dropped 6 bases and J dropped 4; count of bases not matched to a gene: 10. DNA of the CDR3: TGTGCCAGCAGACCCGGGACAGGGTCTATCGGAAACACCATATATTTT. This translates into CASRPGTGSIGNTIYF.

This clone appeared a single time. The genes are TRBV5-1 and TRBJ2-2, with D tentatively TRBD1 (6 bases). This CDR3 region has 15 residues. Looked up from germline, CDR1 is SGHRS and CDR2 is YFSETQ. V shed 5 bases and J shed 1 base, with 12 bases lying between them. In DNA, the CDR3 is TGCGCCAGCAGGCCCGGGACACTGAACACCGGGGAGCTGTTTTTT. This translates into CASRPGTLNTGELFF.